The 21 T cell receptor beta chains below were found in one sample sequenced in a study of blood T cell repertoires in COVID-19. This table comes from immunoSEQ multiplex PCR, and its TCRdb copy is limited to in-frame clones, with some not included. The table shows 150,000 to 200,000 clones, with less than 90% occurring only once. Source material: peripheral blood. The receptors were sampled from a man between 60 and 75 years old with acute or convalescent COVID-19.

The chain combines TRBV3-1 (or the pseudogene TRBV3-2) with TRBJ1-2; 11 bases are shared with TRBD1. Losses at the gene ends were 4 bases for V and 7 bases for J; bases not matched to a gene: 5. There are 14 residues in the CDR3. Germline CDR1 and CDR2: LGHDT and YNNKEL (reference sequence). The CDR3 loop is CASSPRTGGPGYTF. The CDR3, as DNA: TGTGCCAGCAGCCCGCGGACAGGGGGCCCTGGCTACACCTTC.

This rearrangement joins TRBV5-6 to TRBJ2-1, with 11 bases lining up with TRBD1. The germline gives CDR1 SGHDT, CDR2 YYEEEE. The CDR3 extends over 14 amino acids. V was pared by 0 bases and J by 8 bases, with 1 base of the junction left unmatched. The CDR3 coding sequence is TGTGCCAGCAGCTTGGGGACAGGGGGCCATGAGCAGTTCTTC. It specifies CASSLGTGGHEQFF.

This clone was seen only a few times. CDR3 region: CASSLVSGAGNTIYF. The CDR3 region has the DNA TGCGCCAGCAGCTTGGTTTCAGGGGCTGGAAACACCATATATTTT. V is TRBV5-1 and J is TRBJ1-3; D is possibly TRBD1 (6 bases). This CDR3 is 15 amino acids long. V gave up 0 bases and J gave up 2 bases, with 9 bases separating them. Germline V gene lookup returns CDR1 SGHRS and CDR2 YFSETQ.

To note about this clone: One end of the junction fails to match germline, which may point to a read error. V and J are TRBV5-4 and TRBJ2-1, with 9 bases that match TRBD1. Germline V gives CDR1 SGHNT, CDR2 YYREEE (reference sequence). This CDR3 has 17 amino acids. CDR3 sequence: CVSSFPGQGRGYNEQFF. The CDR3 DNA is TGTGTCAGCAGCTTTCCGGGACAGGGAAGAGGATACAATGAGCAGTTCTTC. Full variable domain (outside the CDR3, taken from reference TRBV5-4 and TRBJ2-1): ETGVTQSPTHLIKTRGQQVTLRCSSQSGHNTVSWYQQALGQGPQFIFQYYREEENGRGNFPPRFSGLQFPNYSSELNVNALELDDSALYLCVSSFPGQGRGYNEQFFGPGTRLTVL.

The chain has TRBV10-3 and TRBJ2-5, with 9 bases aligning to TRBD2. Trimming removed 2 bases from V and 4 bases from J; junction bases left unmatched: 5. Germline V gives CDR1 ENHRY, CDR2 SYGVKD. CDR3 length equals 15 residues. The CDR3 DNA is TGTGCCATCAGTGAGAGGGTAGCGGGAGTAGAGACCCAGTACTTC. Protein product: CAISERVAGVETQYF.

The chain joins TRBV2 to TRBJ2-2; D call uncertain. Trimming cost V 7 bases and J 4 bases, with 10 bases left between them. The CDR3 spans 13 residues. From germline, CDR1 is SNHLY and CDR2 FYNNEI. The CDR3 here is CASTVESTGELFF. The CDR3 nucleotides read TGTGCCAGCACTGTGGAGAGCACCGGGGAGCTGTTTTTT.

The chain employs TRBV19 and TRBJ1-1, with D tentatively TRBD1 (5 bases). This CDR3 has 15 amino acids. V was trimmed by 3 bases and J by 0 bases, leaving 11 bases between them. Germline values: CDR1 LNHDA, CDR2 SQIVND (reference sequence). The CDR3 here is CASSIAMTVNTEAFF. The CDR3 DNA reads TGTGCCAGTAGTATCGCCATGACAGTGAACACTGAAGCTTTCTTT.

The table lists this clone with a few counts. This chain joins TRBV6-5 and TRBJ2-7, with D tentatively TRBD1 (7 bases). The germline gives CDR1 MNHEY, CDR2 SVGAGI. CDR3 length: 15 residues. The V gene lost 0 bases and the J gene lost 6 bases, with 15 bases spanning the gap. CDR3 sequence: CASSYSEQGGPEQYV. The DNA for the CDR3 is TGTGCCAGCAGTTACTCGGAGCAGGGGGGACCCGAGCAGTACGTC.

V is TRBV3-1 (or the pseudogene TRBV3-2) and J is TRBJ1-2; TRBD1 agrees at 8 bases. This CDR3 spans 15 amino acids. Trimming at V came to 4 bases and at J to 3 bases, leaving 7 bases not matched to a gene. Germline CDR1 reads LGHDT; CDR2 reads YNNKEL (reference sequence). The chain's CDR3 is CASSPGQGLDYGYTF. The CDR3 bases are TGTGCCAGCAGCCCCGGACAGGGTTTGGACTATGGCTACACCTTC.

The CDR3 sequence: CASSRRGCNQPQHF. As DNA, the CDR3 is TGTGCCAGCAGCCGTCGGGGTTGCAATCAGCCCCAGCATTTT. This chain joins TRBV11-3 and TRBJ1-5; D remains unclear. The CDR3 contains 14 residues. The V end lost 5 bases, the J end lost 2 bases, and 10 bases lay between the germline ends. The V gene's germline CDR1 is SGHNT and CDR2 YENEEA. The full variable domain, its missing parts supplied by reference TRBV11-3 and TRBJ1-5, is EAGVVQSPRYKIIEKKQPVAFWCNPISGHNTLYWYLQNLGQGPELLIRYENEEAVDDSQLPKDRFSAERLKGVDSTLKIQPAELGDSAVYLCASSRRGCNQPQHFGDGTRLSIL.

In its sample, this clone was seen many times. The CDR3 loop reads CASSSAGRGYTF. The DNA for the CDR3 is TGTGCCAGCAGTTCTGCAGGGAGGGGCTACACCTTC. The chain recombines TRBV6-6 with TRBJ1-2, with a weak D call TRBD1 (5 bases). The CDR3 consists of 12 residues. V lost 4 bases and J 8 bases, leaving 11 bases between the germline ends. Germline CDR1 reads MNHNY; CDR2 reads SVGAGI (reference sequence).

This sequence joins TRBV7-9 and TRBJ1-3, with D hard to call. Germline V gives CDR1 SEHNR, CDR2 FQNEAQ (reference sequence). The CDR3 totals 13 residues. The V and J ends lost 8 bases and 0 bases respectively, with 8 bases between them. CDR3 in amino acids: CASPTSSGNTIYF. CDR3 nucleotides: TGTGCCAGCCCTACTAGCTCTGGAAACACCATATATTTT.

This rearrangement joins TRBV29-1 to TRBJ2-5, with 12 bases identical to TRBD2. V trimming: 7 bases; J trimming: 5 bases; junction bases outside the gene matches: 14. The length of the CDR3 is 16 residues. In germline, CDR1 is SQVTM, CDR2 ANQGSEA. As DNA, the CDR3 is TGCAGCGCCCGAGTTGGACTAGCGGGGTCTCAGGAGACCCAGTACTTC. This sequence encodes CSARVGLAGSQETQYF. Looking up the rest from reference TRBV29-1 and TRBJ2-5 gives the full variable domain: SAVISQKPSRDICQRGTSLTIQCQVDSQVTMMFWYRQQPGQSLTLIATANQGSEATYESGFVIDKFPISRPNLTFSTLTVSNMSPEDSSIYLCSARVGLAGSQETQYFGPGTRLLVL.

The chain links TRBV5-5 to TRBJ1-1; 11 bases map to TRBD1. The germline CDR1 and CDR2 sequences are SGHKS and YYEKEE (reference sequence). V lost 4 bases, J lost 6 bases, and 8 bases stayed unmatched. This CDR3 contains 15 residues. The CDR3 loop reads CASSTGQGGVAEAFF. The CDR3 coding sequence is TGTGCCAGCAGCACGGGACAGGGGGGAGTCGCTGAAGCTTTCTTT.

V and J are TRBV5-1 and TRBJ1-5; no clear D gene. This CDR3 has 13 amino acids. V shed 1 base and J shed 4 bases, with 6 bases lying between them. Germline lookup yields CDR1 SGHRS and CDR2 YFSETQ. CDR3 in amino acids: CASSLRGNQPQHF. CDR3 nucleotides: TGCGCCAGCAGCTTGCGGGGTAATCAGCCCCAGCATTTT.

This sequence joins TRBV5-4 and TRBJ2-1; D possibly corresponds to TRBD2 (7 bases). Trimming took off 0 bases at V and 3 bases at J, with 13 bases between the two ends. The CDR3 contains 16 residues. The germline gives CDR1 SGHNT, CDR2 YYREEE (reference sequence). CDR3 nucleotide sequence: TGTGCCAGCAGCTTGGAGGGCGGGGGCGACTACAATGAGCAGTTCTTC. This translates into CASSLEGGGDYNEQFF.

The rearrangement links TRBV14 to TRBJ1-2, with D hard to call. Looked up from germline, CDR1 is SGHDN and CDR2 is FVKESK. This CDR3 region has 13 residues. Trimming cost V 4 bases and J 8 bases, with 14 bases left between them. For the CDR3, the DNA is TGTGCCAGCAGCCCCGGGAGCCGGGAGGGCTACACCTTC. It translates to CASSPGSREGYTF.

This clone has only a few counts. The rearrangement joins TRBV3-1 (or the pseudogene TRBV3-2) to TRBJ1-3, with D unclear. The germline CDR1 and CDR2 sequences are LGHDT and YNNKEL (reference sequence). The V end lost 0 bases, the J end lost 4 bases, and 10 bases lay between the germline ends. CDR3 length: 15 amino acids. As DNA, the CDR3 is TGTGCCAGCAGCCAAGAACGCCCGAGAGGAAACACCATATATTTT. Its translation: CASSQERPRGNTIYF.

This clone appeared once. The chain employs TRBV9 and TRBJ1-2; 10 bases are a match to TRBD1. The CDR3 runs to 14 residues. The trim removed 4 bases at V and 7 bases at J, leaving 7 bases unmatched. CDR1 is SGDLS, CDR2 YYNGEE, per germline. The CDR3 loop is CASSPRQGALGYTF. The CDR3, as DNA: TGTGCCAGCAGCCCAAGACAGGGGGCACTTGGCTACACCTTC.

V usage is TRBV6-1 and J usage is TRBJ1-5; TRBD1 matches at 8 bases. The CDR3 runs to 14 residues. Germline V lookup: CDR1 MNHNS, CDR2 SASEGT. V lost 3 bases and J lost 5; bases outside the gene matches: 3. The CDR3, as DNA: TGTGCCAGCAGTGATGGACAGGGCTATCAGCCCCAGCATTTT. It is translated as CASSDGQGYQPQHF.

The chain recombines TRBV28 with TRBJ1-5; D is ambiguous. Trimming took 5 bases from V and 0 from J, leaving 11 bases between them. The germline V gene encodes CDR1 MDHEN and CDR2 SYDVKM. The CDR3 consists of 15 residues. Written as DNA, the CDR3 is TGTGCCAGCAGTCCTGGTGGAGCTAGCAATCAGCCCCAGCATTTT. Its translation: CASSPGGASNQPQHF. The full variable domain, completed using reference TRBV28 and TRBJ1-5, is DVKVTQSSRYLVKRTGEKVFLECVQDMDHENMFWYRQDPGLGLRLIYFSYDVKMKEKGDIPEGYSVSREKKERFSLILESASTNQTSMYLCASSPGGASNQPQHFGDGTRLSIL.